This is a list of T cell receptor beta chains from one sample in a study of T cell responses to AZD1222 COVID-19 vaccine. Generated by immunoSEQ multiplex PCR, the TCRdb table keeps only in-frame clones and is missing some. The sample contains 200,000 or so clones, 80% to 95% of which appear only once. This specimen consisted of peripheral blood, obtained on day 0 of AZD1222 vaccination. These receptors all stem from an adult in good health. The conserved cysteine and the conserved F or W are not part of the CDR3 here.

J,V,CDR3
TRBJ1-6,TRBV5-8,ASSLRSSYNSPLH
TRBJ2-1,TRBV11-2,ASGLMGSYNEQF
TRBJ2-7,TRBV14,ASSRGLYYEQY
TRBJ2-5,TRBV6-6,ASSWGAGLETQY
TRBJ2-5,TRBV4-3,ASSQGDETQY
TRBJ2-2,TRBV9,ASRRGAANTGELF
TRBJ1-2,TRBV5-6,ASSFLGYGYT
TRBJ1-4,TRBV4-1,ASSQGNQGTNEKLF
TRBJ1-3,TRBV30,ALEFGGNTIY
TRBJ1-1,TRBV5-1,ASSWTGDLAF